The entry below describes one TCR beta chain. Trimming cost V 2 bases and J 2 bases; bases outside gene matches: 9. This CDR3 spans 17 amino acids. Germline lookup yields CDR1 SGHAT and CDR2 FQNNGV. The data are from a study of blood T cell repertoires in COVID-19. About the study: Acute and convalescent COVID-19 samples came from the United States, Italy and Spain.

In the original analysis: Amplified reference gene primers provided the basis for estimating nucleated cell counts. Clones were sequenced by immunoSEQ multiplex PCR, and TCRdb holds only the in-frame ones, with some missing. Clone size and V and J calls were adopted from that table, with D and trimming inferred from the DNA. The sample has around 170,000 clones, roughly 83% seen once; the top ten hold over 12%. V usage is TRBV11-2 and J usage is TRBJ2-3, with 8 bases fitting TRBD2. The clonotype originates from a man between 18 and 29 years old with active or convalescent COVID-19. Material: peripheral blood. In DNA form, the CDR3 reads TGTGCCAGCAGCTTAAGGAGCGGGAGTATCTACACAGATACGCAGTATTTT. As protein: CASSLRSGSIYTDTQYF.